These 29 T cell receptor beta chains were sequenced from one sample in a study of T cell repertoires in cytomegalovirus infection. TCRdb fed the reads into MiXCR, producing one record per CDR3 protein. This sample yields 200,000 to 250,000 distinct CDR3 sequences, of which roughly 20% are seen a single time; about 20% belongs to the top ten. The sample was CD8+ T cells from PBMCs. The receptors here all came from a human donor in good health (CMV status not recorded). Some clones in this sample may be carry-over from other donors' samples.

Ten or more counts support this clonotype. The chain's CDR3 is CASSQGPNTEAFF. The CDR3 bases are TGCGCCAGCAGCCAAGGCCCGAACACTGAAGCTTTCTTT. The chain carries TRBV4-1 and TRBJ1-1; D remains unclear. V was pared by 1 base and J by 1 base, with 4 bases between. This CDR3 region has 13 residues. CDR1 and CDR2 (germline): MGHRA, YSYEKL.

V is TRBV5-5 and J is TRBJ1-5; no firm D call. This CDR3 is built from 15 residues. Looked up from germline, CDR1 is SGHKS and CDR2 is YYEKEE (reference sequence). The V and J ends lost 3 bases and 0 bases respectively, with 10 bases between them. The CDR3, as DNA: TGTGCCAGCAGCTCGTATTCGGATAGCAATCAGCCCCAGCATTTT. Its protein product is CASSSYSDSNQPQHF.

Worth noting for this clonotype: A read error may be the cause here, since a much bigger clone is one base away. The CDR3 DNA reads TGTGCCAATATAACTCCAGACTCTAACTATGGCTACACCTTC. It specifies CANITPDSNYGYTF. The chain links TRBV7-2 to TRBJ1-2; D uncertain. The CDR3 has 14 amino acids. The V end lost 10 bases, the J end lost 0 bases, and 15 bases lay between the germline ends. The V gene's germline CDR1 is SGHTA and CDR2 FQGNSA.

This clonotype appeared many times. The chain joins TRBV12-5 to TRBJ2-5; D remains ambiguous. Trimming took off 6 bases at V and 1 base at J, with 18 bases between the two ends. Germline loops: CDR1 LGHNT, CDR2 FRNRAP. The CDR3 sequence is 16 residues long. CDR3 in amino acids: CASGPSPEESQETQYF. As DNA, the CDR3 is TGTGCTAGTGGACCCTCCCCCGAGGAGAGCCAAGAGACCCAGTACTTC.

The V and J genes are TRBV14 and TRBJ2-1; D ambiguous. V was trimmed by 3 bases and J by 0 bases, leaving 6 bases between them. Germline values: CDR1 SGHDN, CDR2 FVKESK. CDR3 length equals 14 residues. In DNA, the CDR3 is TGTGCCAGCAGCCAGTATTTCTCCTACAATGAGCAGTTCTTC. Amino acid sequence: CASSQYFSYNEQFF.

This clonotype appeared many times. The V call is TRBV7-8, the J call TRBJ2-3; 10 bases match TRBD2. The germline CDR1 and CDR2 sequences are SGHVS and FQNEAQ. The CDR3 extends over 18 amino acids. Trimming took 4 bases from V and 0 from J; bases not matched to a gene: 10. The CDR3 region has the DNA TGTGCCAGCAGCTGGGGGTCTAGCGGGGGCCTTAGCACAGATACGCAGTATTTT. It codes for CASSWGSSGGLSTDTQYF.

The V call is TRBV14, the J call TRBJ2-5; no reliable D call. This CDR3 has 13 amino acids. Germline V gene data show CDR1 as SGHDN and CDR2 as FVKESK. Between the trimmed V and J ends, which lost 6 bases and 0 bases, there was a span of 8 bases. The CDR3 sequence: CASRWGNQETQYF. The CDR3 coding sequence is TGTGCCAGCAGGTGGGGTAACCAAGAGACCCAGTACTTC.

The chain recombines TRBV29-1 with TRBJ2-4; no definite D call. The CDR3 runs to 12 residues. CDR1 is SQVTM and CDR2 is ANQGSEA in the germline V gene. V dropped 6 bases and J dropped 6 bases, with 12 bases sitting between them. This CDR3 is CSVPGRSNIQYF. CDR3 sequence (DNA): TGCAGCGTCCCAGGCCGCTCAAACATTCAGTACTTC.

The chain carries TRBV2 and TRBJ2-5; D gene uncertain. Trimming shortened V by 6 bases and J by 3 bases, and 8 bases separated the two germline ends. The CDR3 contains 12 residues. Per germline, CDR1 SNHLY and CDR2 FYNNEI. DNA of the CDR3: TGTGCCAGCAGAAGGACGGAAGAGACCCAGTACTTC. It yields the protein CASRRTEETQYF.

In this sample, this clonotype turned up many times. The CDR3 reads CASSPQARHLNTEAFF. For the CDR3, the DNA is TGTGCCAGCTCACCACAAGCCCGACATCTGAACACTGAAGCTTTCTTT. The chain joins TRBV18 to TRBJ1-1; D gene unclear. V was pared by 1 base and J by 0 bases, with 12 bases between. CDR3 length: 16 amino acids. Germline-derived CDR1 and CDR2 are KGHSH and LQKENI.

The chain is built from TRBV3-1 and TRBJ2-2, with 7 bases lining up with TRBD1. After removal of 3 bases from V and 2 bases from J, the junction contained 6 bases not matched to a gene. Germline lookup yields CDR1 LGHDT and CDR2 YNNKEL (reference sequence). This CDR3 is built from 16 residues. CDR3 coding DNA: TGTGCCAGCAGCCACATAAACAGGGGCAACACCGGGGAGCTGTTTTTT. It specifies CASSHINRGNTGELFF.

This clonotype was seen many times. This chain joins TRBV7-9 and TRBJ1-1, with D unclear. Trimming cost V 2 bases and J 2 bases, with 0 bases left between them. Germline CDR1 reads SEHNR; CDR2 reads FQNEAQ (reference sequence). This CDR3 contains 11 residues. CDR3 loop: CASSLNTEAFF. CDR3 bases: TGTGCCAGCAGCTTAAACACTGAAGCTTTCTTT.

The chain employs TRBV28 and TRBJ1-2, with no clear D. This CDR3 comprises 17 residues. Germline CDR1 reads MDHEN; CDR2 reads SYDVKM. Trimming removed 7 bases from V and 1 base from J, with 22 bases in between. The CDR3 DNA follows: TGTGCCAGCACCGCCGTCGGAGACTCGGCCATTAACTATGGCTACACCTTC. It yields the protein CASTAVGDSAINYGYTF.

This clonotype appeared a single time. The genes are TRBV4-1 and TRBJ2-2; D is uncertain. The germline V and J ends were trimmed by 0 bases and 4 bases, with 12 bases remaining between them. Germline V gene data show CDR1 as MGHRA and CDR2 as YSYEKL. The CDR3 is made up of 16 amino acids. CDR3 sequence: CASSQDWQSPTGELFF. CDR3 coding DNA: TGCGCCAGCAGCCAAGATTGGCAGTCACCCACCGGGGAGCTGTTTTTT.

Many counts were recorded for this clonotype. The chain couples TRBV7-9 to TRBJ1-2; D is unclear. Germline-derived CDR1 and CDR2 are SEHNR and FQNEAQ (reference sequence). The CDR3 has 13 amino acids. V gave up 3 bases and J gave up 4 bases, with 9 bases separating them. CDR3 region: CASSFPGSYGYTF. CDR3 nucleotides: TGTGCCAGCAGCTTCCCAGGTTCCTATGGCTACACCTTC.

This clonotype was counted at least ten times. J is TRBJ1-2 and V is TRBV25-1; D possibly corresponds to TRBD1 (6 bases). V lost 5 bases and J lost 2, with 12 bases in between. This CDR3 is 14 amino acids long. Looked up from germline, CDR1 is MGHDK and CDR2 is SYGVNS. CDR3 in DNA: TGTGCCAGCAGTCGACAGGCCCTCAACTATGGCTACACCTTC. It codes for CASSRQALNYGYTF.

This clonotype has ten or more counts. This rearrangement joins TRBV7-2 to TRBJ1-2; a possible D gene is TRBD1 (5 bases). V gave up 1 base and J gave up 6 bases, with 9 bases separating them. Germline CDR1 SGHTA, CDR2 FQGNSA. This CDR3 region has 13 residues. This chain's CDR3 is CASSLGRADGYTF. As DNA, the CDR3 is TGTGCCAGCAGCTTAGGCAGGGCGGATGGCTACACCTTC.

This clonotype was recorded a few times. The chain couples TRBV27 to TRBJ1-2; D unresolved. Per the germline V gene, CDR1 is MNHEY and CDR2 is SMNVEV (reference sequence). The V gene lost 3 bases and the J gene lost 3 bases, with 8 bases spanning the gap. CDR3 length: 13 amino acids. The CDR3 loop is CASSLGFDYGYTF. The CDR3 DNA reads TGTGCCAGCAGTTTGGGGTTTGACTATGGCTACACCTTC.

Many counts were recorded for this clonotype. The J gene is TRBJ2-1, the V gene TRBV6-1; D call uncertain. Germline V gene sequence: CDR1 MNHNS, CDR2 SASEGT. The V gene lost 5 bases and the J gene lost 3 bases, with 8 bases spanning the gap. This CDR3 has 13 amino acids. CDR3 nucleotides: TGTGCCAGCAGTCCCTCCTTCTACAATGAGCAGTTCTTC. Its translation is CASSPSFYNEQFF.

The chain links TRBV7-3 to TRBJ2-2; D not resolved. The CDR3 runs to 12 residues. V lost 6 bases to trimming and J lost 5 bases, with 7 bases between them. CDR1 is SGHTA and CDR2 is FQGTGA in the germline V gene. The CDR3 sequence: CASRERTGELFF. CDR3 nucleotides: TGTGCCAGCAGAGAGAGGACCGGGGAGCTGTTTTTT.

Only a few counts were recorded for this clonotype. J is TRBJ2-7 and V is TRBV5-1; TRBD2 agrees at 10 bases. CDR1 is SGHRS and CDR2 is YFSETQ in the germline V gene. The V and J ends lost 2 bases and 4 bases, in that order; junction bases with no gene match: 6. This CDR3 contains 15 residues. CDR3 DNA: TGCGCCAGCAGCTTTTCTAGCGGGGGATCGTACGAGCAGTACTTC. As protein: CASSFSSGGSYEQYF.

This clonotype was picked up one time. Likely a read error: the CDR3 ends without its conserved phenylalanine or tryptophan. The chain has TRBV7-4 and TRBJ2-3, with D perhaps TRBD1 (6 bases). Germline loops: CDR1 SGHVT, CDR2 SQSDAQ. Trimming removed 4 bases at V and 6 bases at J, with 14 bases between. The CDR3 spans 14 residues. The CDR3 bases are TGTGCCAGCAGCTGGCCGGCAGGGGTGGATACGCAGTATTGT. It codes for CASSWPAGVDTQYC.

In this sample, this clonotype turned up many times. CDR3 residues: CASSGGYEQYF. The CDR3 DNA is TGTGCCAGCAGTGGTGGCTACGAGCAGTACTTC. The rearrangement uses TRBV25-1 and TRBJ2-7; D is unclear. Germline V gene lookup returns CDR1 MGHDK and CDR2 SYGVNS. The CDR3 runs 11 residues. The V end lost 4 bases, the J end lost 3 bases, and 4 bases lay between the germline ends.

The chain's CDR3 is CASSPVSSGVGFSYEQYF. The CDR3 DNA reads as TGTGCCAGCAGTCCCGTGTCTAGCGGGGTGGGGTTCTCCTACGAGCAGTACTTC. This sequence joins TRBV28 and TRBJ2-7; 9 nucleotides agree with TRBD2. Per the germline V gene, CDR1 is MDHEN and CDR2 is SYDVKM. Trimming removed 5 bases from V and 0 bases from J; junction bases left unmatched: 14. The CDR3 extends over 18 amino acids.

This clonotype was found a few times. The gene calls are TRBV7-2 and TRBJ2-7; a possible D gene is TRBD2 (6 bases). This CDR3 has 15 residues. Between the trimmed V and J ends, which lost 8 bases and 6 bases, there was a span of 23 bases. Per the germline V gene, CDR1 is SGHTA and CDR2 is FQGNSA. The CDR3 DNA is TGTGCCAGCTCGCGAACCCAGGGTGGAGGGCTCGAGCAGTACTTC. Its protein product is CASSRTQGGGLEQYF.

The chain employs TRBV27 and TRBJ1-2, with unresolved D. The ends were cut back, 5 bases at V and 6 bases at J, with 7 bases in the middle. CDR1 and CDR2 (germline): MNHEY, SMNVEV (reference sequence). The CDR3 length is 11 residues. DNA for the CDR3: TGTGCCAGCAGTGCCGGGGATGGCTACACCTTC. Amino acids: CASSAGDGYTF.

This clonotype was counted ten times or more. The rearrangement joins TRBV12-3 or TRBV12-4 to TRBJ2-1; D remains ambiguous. Trimming left V 2 bases short and J 3 bases short, with 11 bases between. This CDR3 has 15 residues. The CDR3 DNA follows: TGTGCCAGCAGTTTATATCTTGCCAGCTACAATGAGCAGTTCTTC. Encoded protein: CASSLYLASYNEQFF.

In its sample, this clonotype ranks as medium-sized. The rearrangement joins TRBV7-8 to TRBJ1-2, with D possibly matching TRBD1 (6 bases). Germline CDR1 and CDR2: SGHVS and FQNEAQ. The length of the CDR3 is 15 residues. The V gene lost 3 bases and the J gene lost 3 bases, with 14 bases spanning the gap. The CDR3 nucleotides read TGTGCCAGCAGCTTGGGGGAGGGGGGTTACTATGGCTACACCTTC. It yields the protein CASSLGEGGYYGYTF.

This clonotype was detected a few times. V gene TRBV19 combines with J gene TRBJ1-1; possible D gene TRBD1, 6 bases. Germline V gene lookup returns CDR1 LNHDA and CDR2 SQIVND (reference sequence). The CDR3 spans 14 residues. V was pared by 7 bases and J by 5 bases, with 17 bases between. CDR3 loop: CASTQGQGWTEAFF. Written as DNA, the CDR3 is TGTGCCAGTACCCAAGGCCAGGGGTGGACTGAAGCTTTCTTT. The variable domain in full, completed from reference TRBV19 and TRBJ1-1, reads DGGITQSPKYLFRKEGQNVTLSCEQNLNHDAMYWYRQDPGQGLRLIYYSQIVNDFQKGDIAEGYSVSREKKESFPLTVTSAQKNPTAFYLCASTQGQGWTEAFFGQGTRLTVV.